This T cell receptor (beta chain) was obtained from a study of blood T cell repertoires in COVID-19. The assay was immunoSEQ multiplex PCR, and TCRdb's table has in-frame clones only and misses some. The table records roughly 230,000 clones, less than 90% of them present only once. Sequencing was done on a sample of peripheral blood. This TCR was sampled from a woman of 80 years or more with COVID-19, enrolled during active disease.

In nucleotides, the CDR3 is TGTGCCAGTAGTCCAAGCCCTAGCGGGGGGCCCTCCTCGCAGTTCTTC. It translates to CASSPSPSGGPSSQFF. This chain connects TRBV19 to TRBJ2-1, with 11 bases lining up with TRBD2. The CDR3 is 16 residues long. CDR1 is LNHDA, CDR2 SQIVND, per germline (reference sequence). The ends lost 5 bases at V and 12 bases at J; junction bases unmatched: 15.